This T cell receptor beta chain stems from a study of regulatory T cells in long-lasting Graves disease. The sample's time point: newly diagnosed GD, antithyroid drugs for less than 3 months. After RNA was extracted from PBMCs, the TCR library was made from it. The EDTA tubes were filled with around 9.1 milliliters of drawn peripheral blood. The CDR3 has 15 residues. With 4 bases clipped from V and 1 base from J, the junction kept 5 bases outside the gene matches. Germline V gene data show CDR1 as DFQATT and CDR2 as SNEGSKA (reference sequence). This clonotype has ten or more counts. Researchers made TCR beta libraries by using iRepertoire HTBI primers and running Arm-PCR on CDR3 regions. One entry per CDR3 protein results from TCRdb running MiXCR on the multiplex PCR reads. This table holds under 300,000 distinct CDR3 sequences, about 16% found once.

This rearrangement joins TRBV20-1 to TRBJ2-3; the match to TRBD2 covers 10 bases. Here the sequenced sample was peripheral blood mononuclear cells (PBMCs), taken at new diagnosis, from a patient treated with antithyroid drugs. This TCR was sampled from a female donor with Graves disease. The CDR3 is CSATGTSDRTDTQYF. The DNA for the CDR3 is TGCAGTGCTACCGGGACTAGCGATCGCACAGATACGCAGTATTTT.